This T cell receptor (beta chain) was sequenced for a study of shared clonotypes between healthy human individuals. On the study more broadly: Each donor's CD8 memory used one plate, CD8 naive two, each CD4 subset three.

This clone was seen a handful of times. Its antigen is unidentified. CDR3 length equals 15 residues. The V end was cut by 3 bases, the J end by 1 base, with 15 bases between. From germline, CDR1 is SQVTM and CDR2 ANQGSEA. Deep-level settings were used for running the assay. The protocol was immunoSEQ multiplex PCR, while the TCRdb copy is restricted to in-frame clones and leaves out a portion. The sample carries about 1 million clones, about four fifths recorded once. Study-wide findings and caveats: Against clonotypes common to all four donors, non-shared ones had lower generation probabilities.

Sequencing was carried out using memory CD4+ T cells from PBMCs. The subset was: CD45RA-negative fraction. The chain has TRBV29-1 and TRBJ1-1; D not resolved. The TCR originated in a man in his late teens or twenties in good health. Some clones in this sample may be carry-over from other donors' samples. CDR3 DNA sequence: TGCAGCGTTGAGGCTGGTAAAGGGCGGAACACTGAAGCTTTCTTT. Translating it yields CSVEAGKGRNTEAFF.